This entry lists 20 T cell receptor beta chains sequenced from one sample in a study of human CD4 T cells and Enterobacteriaceae. Sorting took every CD4+ cell except CD45RA+CCR7+CD95- naive cells, reaching over 95% purity. Profiled with immunoSEQ multiplex PCR; TCRdb holds only in-frame clones, not every one. The sample holds tens of thousands of clones, approximately 80% seen once. The source material was memory CD4+ T cells from blood. These receptors were obtained from a human donor in good health.

The rearrangement joins TRBV2 to TRBJ2-4; 14 bases agree with TRBD2. V lost 7 bases to trimming and J lost 9 bases; unmatched junction nucleotides: 8. Germline V gene lookup returns CDR1 SNHLY and CDR2 FYNNEI. The CDR3 is 15 amino acids. The CDR3 DNA follows: TGTGCCAGCATTAGACTAGCGGGAGGGGGGGCCATTCAGTACTTC. This sequence encodes CASIRLAGGGAIQYF.

The V call is TRBV7-9, the J call TRBJ1-2, with TRBD1 matching 12 bases. The CDR3 loop spans 16 amino acids. J lost 3 bases, V lost 1 base, and 3 bases had no gene match. Germline-derived CDR1 and CDR2 are SEHNR and FQNEAQ (reference sequence). DNA of the CDR3: TGTGCCAGCAGCTTAGGGGGACAGGGGGCTTACTATGGCTACACCTTC. Translation gives CASSLGGQGAYYGYTF.

The chain carries TRBV13 and TRBJ2-5; 7 bases are shared with TRBD2. CDR1 is PRHDT, CDR2 FYEKMQ, per germline (reference sequence). Germline trimming cut 3 bases from V and 3 bases from J; bases unmatched to any gene: 1. CDR3 length: 13 amino acids. CDR3: CASSLGGEETQYF. The CDR3 coding sequence is TGTGCCAGCAGCTTGGGAGGGGAAGAGACCCAGTACTTC.

The chain joins TRBV6-5 to TRBJ2-7, with a possible D match to TRBD1 (5 bases). This CDR3 region has 15 residues. Germline V gene data show CDR1 as MNHEY and CDR2 as SVGAGI. Trimming took 2 bases from V and 1 from J, leaving 12 bases between them. CDR3 loop: CASSYAGSGSYEQYF. CDR3 DNA: TGTGCCAGCAGTTACGCCGGATCAGGGTCCTACGAGCAGTACTTC.

V usage is TRBV7-9 and J usage is TRBJ2-2; D is possibly TRBD1 (5 bases). Germline V gives CDR1 SEHNR, CDR2 FQNEAQ (reference sequence). This CDR3 has 16 residues. V was shortened by 4 bases and J by 4 bases, with 16 bases between the two germline ends. CDR3 DNA: TGTGCCAGCAGCTCCACCCCCCCAGGGCGCACCGGGGAGCTGTTTTTT. Translating gives CASSSTPPGRTGELFF.

The CDR3, as DNA: TGCGCCAGCAGCTTGGAAGCGGGTGGCTCCACAGATACGCAGTATTTT. This translates into CASSLEAGGSTDTQYF. The V gene is TRBV5-1, the J gene TRBJ2-3, with TRBD2 as a possible D gene (6 bases). V lost 0 bases and J 2 bases, leaving 13 bases between the germline ends. CDR3 size: 16 residues. CDR1 is SGHRS, CDR2 YFSETQ, per germline.

Only one count was recorded for this clone. This chain joins TRBV20-1 and TRBJ2-1, with D possibly being TRBD2 (5 bases). The germline gives CDR1 DFQATT, CDR2 SNEGSKA (reference sequence). The CDR3 covers 11 residues. V lost 6 bases to trimming and J lost 12 bases, with 15 bases between them. The CDR3 DNA sequence: TGCAGTGCCCTGCGGGTGGATGTGCAGTTCTTC. Residues: CSALRVDVQFF.

The gene calls are TRBV12-5 and TRBJ2-1; no reliable D call. CDR3 size: 12 residues. Germline CDR1 and CDR2: LGHNT and FRNRAP. The V end lost 1 base, the J end lost 15 bases, and 13 bases lay between the germline ends. The CDR3 DNA is TGTGCTAGTGGTTTGGAAGGGCAGCGTAGGTTCTTC. Translating gives CASGLEGQRRFF. The full variable domain, with the rest looked up from reference TRBV12-5 and TRBJ2-1, is DARVTQTPRHKVTEMGQEVTMRCQPILGHNTVFWYRQTMMQGLELLAYFRNRAPLDDSGMPKDRFSAEMPDATLATLKIQPSEPRDSAVYFCASGLEGQRRFFGPGTRLTVL.

The chain recombines TRBV25-1 with TRBJ2-5; 8 bases fit TRBD2. The CDR3 spans 16 residues. The V and J ends lost 3 bases and 0 bases, in that order; junction bases with no gene match: 6. The germline CDR1 and CDR2 sequences are MGHDK and SYGVNS. CDR3 protein: CASSDISLADQETQYF. In DNA form, the CDR3 reads TGTGCCAGCAGTGATATATCACTAGCGGACCAAGAGACCCAGTACTTC. Filled out from reference TRBV25-1 and TRBJ2-5, the complete variable domain reads EADIYQTPRYLVIGTGKKITLECSQTMGHDKMYWYQQDPGMELHLIHYSYGVNSTEKGDLSSESTVSRIRTEHFPLTLESARPSHTSQYLCASSDISLADQETQYFGPGTRLLVL.

The genes are TRBV6-5 and TRBJ2-3; the match to TRBD2 covers 12 bases. V lost 6 bases to trimming and J lost 1 base; unmatched junction nucleotides: 2. The CDR3 consists of 15 residues. Germline assignment: CDR1 MNHEY and CDR2 SVGAGI. CDR3 loop: CASRRLAGGTDTQYF. The CDR3 DNA is TGTGCCAGCAGGCGACTAGCGGGGGGCACAGATACGCAGTATTTT.

The chain couples TRBV2 to TRBJ1-1, with 7 bases fitting TRBD1. CDR3 length: 17 residues. Germline CDR1 is SNHLY and CDR2 is FYNNEI. Trimming at V came to 4 bases and at J to 5 bases, leaving 16 bases not matched to a gene. CDR3: CASSAQQGNSVNTEAFF. CDR3 bases: TGTGCCAGCAGTGCCCAACAGGGGAACTCAGTAAATACTGAAGCTTTCTTT.

This clone showed up just a few times. V and J are TRBV10-3 and TRBJ1-5; D is unclear. With 3 bases removed from V and 4 bases from J, the gap between germline ends came to 10 bases. The germline gives CDR1 ENHRY, CDR2 SYGVKD. This CDR3 comprises 14 residues. Here the CDR3 reads CAISEEGGNQPQHF. The CDR3 coding sequence is TGTGCCATCAGTGAAGAGGGAGGTAATCAGCCCCAGCATTTT.

This clone was seen only once. This sequence joins TRBV2 and TRBJ1-5; 9 bases align to TRBD1. Germline CDR1 and CDR2: SNHLY and FYNNEI. The CDR3 spans 15 residues. Trimming took 6 bases from V and 1 from J; bases not matched to a gene: 4. In DNA, the CDR3 is TGTGCCAGCAGACAGGGGGCCCAAAGCAATCAGCCCCAGCATTTT. Translating gives CASRQGAQSNQPQHF.

The chain couples TRBV4-1 to TRBJ1-4, with TRBD1 matching over 9 bases. V lost 1 base to trimming and J lost 7 bases; unmatched junction nucleotides: 4. The germline CDR1 and CDR2 sequences are MGHRA and YSYEKL. There are 15 residues in the CDR3. CDR3 sequence: CASSQGLGQGEKLFF. CDR3 DNA sequence: TGCGCCAGCAGCCAAGGCCTGGGACAGGGTGAAAAACTGTTTTTT.

The chain links TRBV6-1 to TRBJ1-5; weak D call: TRBD1 (6 bases). V lost 6 bases and J lost 9, with 18 bases in between. CDR3 length equals 14 residues. The germline V gene encodes CDR1 MNHNS and CDR2 SASEGT. The CDR3 DNA is TGTGCCAGCAGGGATAGGGGGGGAGTATCGCCCCAGCATTTT. This gives the protein CASRDRGGVSPQHF.

This clone appeared a few times. The V gene is TRBV5-5, the J gene TRBJ2-4; D remains unclear. V shed 0 bases and J shed 0 bases, with 16 bases lying between them. The germline V gene encodes CDR1 SGHKS and CDR2 YYEKEE (reference sequence). This CDR3 contains 18 residues. CDR3 sequence: CASSLVGIRALAKNIQYF. CDR3 nucleotides: TGTGCCAGCAGCTTGGTAGGGATAAGAGCCTTAGCCAAAAACATTCAGTACTTC.

The chain recombines TRBV5-1 with TRBJ2-7; TRBD1 matches at 7 bases. Losses at the gene ends were 3 bases for V and 7 bases for J; bases not matched to a gene: 4. The germline CDR1 and CDR2 sequences are SGHRS and YFSETQ. This CDR3 contains 12 residues. The CDR3 DNA follows: TGCGCCAGCAGCTCTACAGGGGAAGAGCAGTACTTC. Its protein product is CASSSTGEEQYF.

In its sample, this clone was seen a few times. The J gene is TRBJ2-1, the V gene TRBV9; 10 bases are a match to TRBD1. V lost 4 bases to trimming and J lost 7 bases; unmatched junction nucleotides: 11. The CDR3 length is 16 residues. CDR1 and CDR2 (germline): SGDLS, YYNGEE. The CDR3 DNA reads TGTGCCAGCAGCCTCACGACAGGGGGCGGAACTAATGAGCAGTTCTTC. Its translation is CASSLTTGGGTNEQFF.

This chain uses TRBV6-6 with TRBJ1-3, with no clear D. Germline lookup yields CDR1 MNHNY and CDR2 SVGAGI (reference sequence). The CDR3 is 16 amino acids. Trimming shortened V by 3 bases and J by 0 bases, and 12 bases separated the two germline ends. Written as DNA, the CDR3 is TGTGCCAGCAGTTATCTCTCCAGAGGCTCTGGAAACACCATATATTTT. It specifies CASSYLSRGSGNTIYF.

This chain connects TRBV4-2 to TRBJ2-3; D may be TRBD2 (6 bases). Germline V gives CDR1 LGHNA, CDR2 YNFKEQ. There are 18 residues in the CDR3. V shed 0 bases and J shed 0 bases, with 16 bases lying between them. CDR3 residues: CASSQEGAGDLSTDTQYF. The CDR3, as DNA: TGTGCCAGCAGCCAAGAAGGAGCGGGCGACCTTAGCACAGATACGCAGTATTTT.